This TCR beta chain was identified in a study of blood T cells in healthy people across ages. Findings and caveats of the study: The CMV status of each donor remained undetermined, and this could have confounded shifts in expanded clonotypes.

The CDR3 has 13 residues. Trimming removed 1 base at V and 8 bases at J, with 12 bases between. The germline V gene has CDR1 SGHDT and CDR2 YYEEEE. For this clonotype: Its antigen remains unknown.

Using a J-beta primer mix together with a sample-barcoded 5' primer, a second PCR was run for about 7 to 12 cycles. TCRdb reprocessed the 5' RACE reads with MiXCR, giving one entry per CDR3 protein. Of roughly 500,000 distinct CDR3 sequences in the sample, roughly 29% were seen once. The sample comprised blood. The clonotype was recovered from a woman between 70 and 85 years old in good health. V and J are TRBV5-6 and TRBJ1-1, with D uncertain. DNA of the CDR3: TGTGCCAGCAGCTTGTTTTCGGCAGGAGAAGCTTTCTTT. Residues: CASSLFSAGEAFF.